One and the same sample provided the 26 T cell receptor beta chains below, sequenced in a study of T cells in Graves' hyperthyroidism and ophthalmopathy. It was RNA transcripts that yielded the amplified TCR beta CDR3 regions. First-round RT-PCR with HTBI primers amplified the TCR CDR3 region. TCRdb reprocessed the multiplex PCR reads with MiXCR, giving one entry per CDR3 protein. This sample has around 370,000 distinct CDR3 sequences, with less than 20% found just once. Sequencing was carried out using blood. The receptors come from a young man with Graves' ophthalmopathy.

V usage is TRBV20-1 and J usage is TRBJ1-2, with 9 bases identical to TRBD1. CDR3 size: 14 residues. The V gene end was trimmed by 3 bases and the J gene end by 7 bases; junction bases not matched to a gene: 9. The germline V gene has CDR1 DFQATT and CDR2 SNEGSKA (reference sequence). In DNA form, the CDR3 reads TGCAGTGCTAGGACAGGGGGGGAATTTCGTGGCTACACCTTC. It encodes CSARTGGEFRGYTF.

This clonotype has a count of ten or more. This sequence joins TRBV20-1 and TRBJ2-7, with D maybe TRBD1 (5 bases). The CDR3 contains 13 residues. Germline assignment: CDR1 DFQATT and CDR2 SNEGSKA (reference sequence). CDR3 DNA sequence: TGCAGCTCAGGTCACCAGGGTAACGGCGAGCAGTACTTC. It codes for CSSGHQGNGEQYF.

This clonotype occurred many times. The rearrangement uses TRBV11-2 and TRBJ2-2; the match to TRBD1 covers 7 bases. Trimming cost V 5 bases and J 1 base; bases outside gene matches: 7. Germline V gives CDR1 SGHAT, CDR2 FQNNGV. This CDR3 is 16 amino acids long. CDR3 bases: TGTGCCAGCAGCGCCGACAGGGTGGGGAACACCGGGGAGCTGTTTTTT. Its protein is CASSADRVGNTGELFF.

This clonotype has a count of ten or more. The chain recombines TRBV12-3 or TRBV12-4 with TRBJ1-2, with D possibly TRBD1 on 6 matching bases. Trimming stripped 0 bases from V and 6 bases from J, with 11 bases between. CDR3 size: 14 residues. This CDR3 reads CASSLALQGHGYTF. The CDR3 DNA follows: TGTGCCAGCAGTTTAGCGCTACAGGGCCATGGCTACACCTTC.

The chain combines TRBV10-3 with TRBJ2-2; tentative D call: TRBD2 (6 bases). This CDR3 has 15 amino acids. Deletions cut 8 bases from V and 2 bases from J, with 15 bases between. Germline-derived CDR1 and CDR2 are ENHRY and SYGVKD. The CDR3 nucleotides read TGTGCCATCCTTTCGGCGGGGATAAACACCGGGGAGCTGTTTTTT. Protein sequence: CAILSAGINTGELFF.

The rearrangement joins TRBV11-2 to TRBJ2-7; 11 bases are shared with TRBD2. The junction had 4 bases not matched to a gene; V was cut back by 4 bases and J by 2 bases. The CDR3 contains 15 residues. Germline V gives CDR1 SGHAT, CDR2 FQNNGV. The CDR3 loop is CASSSLAGGTYEQYF. The CDR3, as DNA: TGTGCCAGCAGCTCCCTAGCGGGGGGAACCTACGAGCAGTACTTC.

This clonotype appeared many times. The chain uses TRBV18 and TRBJ1-1, with D unresolved. Deletions cut 3 bases from V and 2 bases from J, with 10 bases between. Germline V CDR1 and CDR2: KGHSH, LQKENI. CDR3 length: 14 residues. The CDR3 reads CASSPLNPNTEAFF. The CDR3 DNA reads TGTGCCAGCTCACCTCTCAACCCCAACACTGAAGCTTTCTTT. Full variable domain (missing parts from reference TRBV18 and TRBJ1-1): NAGVMQNPRHLVRRRGQEARLRCSPMKGHSHVYWYRQLPEEGLKFMVYLQKENIIDESGMPKERFSAEFPKEGPSILRIQQVVRGDSAAYFCASSPLNPNTEAFFGQGTRLTVV.

This clonotype was seen a handful of times. The chain uses TRBV11-2 and TRBJ2-7, with D perhaps assigned TRBD1 or TRBD2 (5 bases each). This CDR3 has 14 amino acids. V was cut by 6 bases and J by 4 bases, with 16 bases left in between. Germline CDR1 is SGHAT and CDR2 is FQNNGV. CDR3 amino acids: CASRKGTVNYEQYF. CDR3 nucleotides: TGTGCCAGCAGAAAAGGGACGGTGAATTACGAGCAGTACTTC. The complete variable domain, with remaining parts taken from reference TRBV11-2 and TRBJ2-7, reads EAGVAQSPRYKIIEKRQSVAFWCNPISGHATLYWYQQILGQGPKLLIQFQNNGVVDDSQLPKDRFSAERLKGVDSTLKIQPAKLEDSAVYLCASRKGTVNYEQYFGPGTRLTVT.

This chain links TRBV12-3 or TRBV12-4 with TRBJ2-7; TRBD1 agrees at 8 bases. The CDR3 extends over 13 amino acids. Unmatched junction bases numbered 4, after V lost 2 bases and J lost 7 bases. Here the CDR3 reads CASSLITGGEQYF. The CDR3 DNA sequence: TGTGCCAGCAGTTTAATTACAGGGGGAGAGCAGTACTTC.

This clonotype showed up many times. V and J are TRBV7-9 and TRBJ2-7, with 9 bases aligning to TRBD1. The CDR3 totals 17 residues. The germline V gene encodes CDR1 SEHNR and CDR2 FQNEAQ (reference sequence). Trimming cost V 5 bases and J 1 base; bases outside gene matches: 12. CDR3: CASSPAPGTGTSYEQYF. The CDR3 DNA is TGTGCCAGCAGCCCCGCCCCCGGGACAGGGACATCCTACGAGCAGTACTTC. Complete variable domain (other parts from reference TRBV7-9 and TRBJ2-7): DTGVSQNPRHKITKRGQNVTFRCDPISEHNRLYWYRQTLGQGPEFLTYFQNEAQLEKSRLLSDRFSAERPKGSFSTLEIQRTEQGDSAMYLCASSPAPGTGTSYEQYFGPGTRLTVT.

This clonotype was detected many times. CDR3 nucleotide sequence: TGTGCCAGCAGCGTGCGGTTGGGGAACTCCTACGAGCAGTACTTC. This gives the protein CASSVRLGNSYEQYF. The chain recombines TRBV5-8 with TRBJ2-7; D remains ambiguous. The germline V gene encodes CDR1 SGHTS and CDR2 YDEGEE. Trimming cost V 4 bases and J 0 bases, with 14 bases left between them. This CDR3 region has 15 residues.

V usage is TRBV20-1 and J usage is TRBJ1-5, with a tentative D call TRBD1 (6 bases). This CDR3 comprises 14 residues. The germline V gene encodes CDR1 DFQATT and CDR2 SNEGSKA (reference sequence). V was pared by 3 bases and J by 5 bases, with 14 bases between. This CDR3 reads CSASPDRSYQPQHF. The CDR3 DNA reads TGCAGTGCTAGTCCGGACAGATCCTATCAGCCCCAGCATTTT.

This clonotype was recorded many times. The V gene is TRBV7-9, the J gene TRBJ2-7; D might be TRBD1 or TRBD2, each matching 5 bases. V was trimmed by 0 bases and J by 2 bases, leaving 8 bases between them. The germline V gene encodes CDR1 SEHNR and CDR2 FQNEAQ (reference sequence). The CDR3 loop spans 14 amino acids. CDR3 bases: TGTGCCAGCAGCTTAGCGGGACCTCCCTACGAGCAGTACTTC. Its protein is CASSLAGPPYEQYF.

There are many counts of this clonotype. V usage is TRBV7-2 and J usage is TRBJ2-3, with TRBD2 as a possible D gene (5 bases). Germline-derived CDR1 and CDR2 are SGHTA and FQGNSA. The CDR3 spans 16 residues. The germline V and J ends were trimmed by 2 bases and 0 bases, with 12 bases remaining between them. CDR3 amino acids: CASSLRLTDSTDTQYF. CDR3 bases: TGTGCCAGCAGCTTAAGACTAACCGATAGCACAGATACGCAGTATTTT. The variable domain in full, with the rest retrieved from reference TRBV7-2 and TRBJ2-3, is GAGVSQSPSNKVTEKGKDVELRCDPISGHTALYWYRQSLGQGLEFLIYFQGNSAPDKSGLPSDRFSAERTGGSVSTLTIQRTQQEDSAVYLCASSLRLTDSTDTQYFGPGTRLTVL.

At least ten counts were recorded for this clonotype. J is TRBJ1-2 and V is TRBV6-1, with 9 bases matching TRBD1. In germline, CDR1 is MNHNS, CDR2 SASEGT. V lost 6 bases and J lost 3; bases outside the gene matches: 8. The CDR3 runs 15 residues. The CDR3 bases are TGTGCCAGCAGCCCGTGGACAGGGGCGCACTATGGCTACACCTTC. It codes for CASSPWTGAHYGYTF.

The chain recombines TRBV11-2 with TRBJ2-7, with 9 bases fitting TRBD1. Germline CDR1 is SGHAT and CDR2 is FQNNGV. This CDR3 region has 22 residues. V shed 6 bases, J shed 0 bases, and the junction held 27 bases outside the gene matches. CDR3 sequence reads: CASSLGQGTSYTTDYTSYEQYF. The CDR3 nucleotides are TGTGCCAGCAGTTTGGGACAGGGCACGAGTTACACCACCGACTATACCTCCTACGAGCAGTACTTC. Full variable domain (rest looked up from reference TRBV11-2 and TRBJ2-7): EAGVAQSPRYKIIEKRQSVAFWCNPISGHATLYWYQQILGQGPKLLIQFQNNGVVDDSQLPKDRFSAERLKGVDSTLKIQPAKLEDSAVYLCASSLGQGTSYTTDYTSYEQYFGPGTRLTVT.

In regard to this clonotype: This may be a read error: a much more frequent sequence differs by one nucleotide. The rearrangement uses TRBV6-1 and TRBJ2-5; TRBD2 might be the D (5 bases). Trimming pared 3 bases from V and 9 bases from J, leaving 20 bases between. Germline lookup yields CDR1 MNHNS and CDR2 SASEGT. This CDR3 contains 15 residues. In DNA form, the CDR3 reads TGTGCCAGCAGTGAGAACCGGTTAAGCGGCGAGGCCCAGTACTTC. This translates into CASSENRLSGEAQYF.

This clonotype was observed many times. J is TRBJ2-2 and V is TRBV11-2; the D gene is possibly TRBD2 (6 bases). The germline gives CDR1 SGHAT, CDR2 FQNNGV. This CDR3 region has 14 residues. Trimming cost V 8 bases and J 6 bases, with 16 bases left between them. The CDR3 DNA sequence: TGTGCCAGCCTACGGGACTCCGGAGCCGGGGAGCTGTTTTTT. Translated, it gives CASLRDSGAGELFF.

The chain joins TRBV4-2 to TRBJ1-2; maybe TRBD1 (5 bases). Germline-derived CDR1 and CDR2 are LGHNA and YNFKEQ. V lost 3 bases and J lost 4, with 24 bases in between. This CDR3 is 18 amino acids long. Written as DNA, the CDR3 is TGTGCCAGCAGCCATGAGCAAGATTACGGGGCGAACGGCTATGGCTACACCTTC. Translating gives CASSHEQDYGANGYGYTF.

A note on this clonotype: A much larger clonotype is one base distant, so this may be a read error. The chain recombines TRBV5-1 with TRBJ2-3; TRBD2 might be the D (6 bases). The CDR3 extends over 14 amino acids. Trimming left V 7 bases short and J 4 bases short, with 16 bases between. The germline V gene encodes CDR1 SGHRS and CDR2 YFSETQ. The CDR3 nucleotides read TGCGCCAGCCCCTGGGGGGAGGTAGCAGATACGCAGTATTTT. Its protein product is CASPWGEVADTQYF.

This clonotype appeared a few times. At one of its ends the junction is not consistent with the germline gene, which may arise from a read error. The V gene is TRBV19, the J gene TRBJ1-1; 7 bases agree with TRBD1. The CDR3 totals 16 residues. Germline CDR1 reads LNHDA; CDR2 reads SQIVND (reference sequence). The CDR3 DNA follows: TGTGCCAGTGGTATAATTTGGAGGGGGCCGAACACTGAAGCTTTCTTT. Amino acid sequence: CASGIIWRGPNTEAFF.

This clonotype was detected only a few times. The chain carries TRBV5-8 and TRBJ1-5; no clear D. V was clipped by 0 bases and J by 5 bases, with 9 bases between them. The length of the CDR3 is 14 residues. CDR1 SGHTS and CDR2 YDEGEE come from the germline V gene. CDR3 region: CASSLVGSDQPQHF. The CDR3, as DNA: TGTGCCAGCAGCTTGGTCGGCAGTGATCAGCCCCAGCATTTT.

The sample holds many counts of this clonotype. The chain carries TRBV2 and TRBJ2-3, with D tentatively TRBD2 (6 bases). This CDR3 is 14 amino acids long. The V gene's germline CDR1 is SNHLY and CDR2 FYNNEI. V was shortened by 5 bases and J by 6 bases, with 15 bases between the two germline ends. DNA of the CDR3: TGTGCCAGCAGTCCTCCTCCGGCGGGGGATACGCAGTATTTT. Its translation: CASSPPPAGDTQYF.

The chain employs TRBV12-5 and TRBJ1-5; D possibly corresponds to TRBD1 (5 bases). The CDR3 runs 14 residues. Germline values: CDR1 LGHNT, CDR2 FRNRAP. The V and J ends lost 7 bases and 4 bases respectively, with 14 bases between them. CDR3 nucleotides: TGTGCTAGTGCTGGTGGGGCAGATAATCAGCCCCAGCATTTT. Amino acid sequence: CASAGGADNQPQHF.

This clonotype showed up just a few times. The chain carries TRBV5-1 and TRBJ2-5; 7 bases fit TRBD1. The CDR3 is 14 residues long. J gave up 4 bases and V 4 bases, and 7 bases lay outside the gene matches. The V gene's germline CDR1 is SGHRS and CDR2 YFSETQ. CDR3 loop: CASSPYRGGETQYF. DNA for the CDR3: TGCGCCAGCAGCCCATACAGGGGCGGAGAGACCCAGTACTTC.

This chain links TRBV19 with TRBJ1-3, with 9 bases that match TRBD1. This CDR3 region has 17 residues. Per germline, CDR1 LNHDA and CDR2 SQIVND (reference sequence). V trimming: 5 bases; J trimming: 2 bases; junction bases outside the gene matches: 10. CDR3 region: CASSAQGARGTGNTIYF. As DNA, the CDR3 is TGTGCCAGTAGTGCACAGGGGGCTAGAGGAACTGGAAACACCATATATTTT.